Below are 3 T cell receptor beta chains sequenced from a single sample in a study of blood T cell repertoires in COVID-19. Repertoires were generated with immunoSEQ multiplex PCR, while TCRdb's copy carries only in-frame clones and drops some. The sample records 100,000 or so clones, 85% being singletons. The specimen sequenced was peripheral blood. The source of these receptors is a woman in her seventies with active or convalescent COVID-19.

CDR3 nucleotides: TGTGCCAGCAGTGAAAGGCAGGGTGGGAATCAGCCCCAGCATTTT. Residues: CASSERQGGNQPQHF. The genes are TRBV6-1 and TRBJ1-5; possible D gene TRBD1, 5 bases. The CDR3 runs to 15 residues. Per germline, CDR1 MNHNS and CDR2 SASEGT. Trimming cost V 2 bases and J 4 bases, with 12 bases left between them.

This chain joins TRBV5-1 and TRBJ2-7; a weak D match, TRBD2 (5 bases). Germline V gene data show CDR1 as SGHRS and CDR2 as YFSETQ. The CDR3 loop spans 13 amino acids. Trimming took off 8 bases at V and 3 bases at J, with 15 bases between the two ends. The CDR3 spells CASSEENSYEQYF. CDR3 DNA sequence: TGCGCCAGTTCGGAGGAGAACAGCTACGAGCAGTACTTC.

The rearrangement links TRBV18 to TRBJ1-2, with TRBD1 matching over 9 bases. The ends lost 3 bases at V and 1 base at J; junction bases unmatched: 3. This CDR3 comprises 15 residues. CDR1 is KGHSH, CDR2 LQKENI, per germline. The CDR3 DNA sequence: TGTGCCAGCTCACCCCGACAGGGGGGTAACTATGGCTACACCTTC. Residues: CASSPRQGGNYGYTF.